What follows describes a single T cell receptor (beta chain). Its antigen is still unknown. No base quality information exists; no much larger clone differs at one position. The germline V gene yields SGDLS for CDR1 and YYNGEE for CDR2. Deletion took 0 bases off V and 8 bases off J, with a span of 6 bases between the germline ends. Inclusive of the bounding cysteine and phenylalanine, the CDR3 is 13 residues long. Only the CDR3 DNA stays, 39 bases, in frame from base 1. In the paper's terms, the time point label means: pretreatment peripheral blood. A total of 25 to 30 patients with locally advanced or metastatic urothelial carcinoma, treated at Memorial Sloan Kettering on a trial protocol, made up the cohort. Peripheral blood mononuclear cells were collected pretreatment and during treatment, with between 1 and 8 total time points per patient. The Qiagen DNeasy Blood extraction kit was used to purify genomic DNA from total PBMCs and tumor samples. Collected pretreatment and during treatment, PBMCs were isolated and stored as previously described.

To estimate absolute template abundance from read counts, synthetic TCR analog templates were spiked into each PCR. Using the immunoSEQ assay, TCRbeta CDR3 regions were amplified from genomic DNA with bias-controlled V and J gene primers. Rearranged TCRbeta segments were sequenced at approximately 20X coverage. As for how the authors treated the data: Sequencing errors were corrected by clustering, and CDR3s were annotated against IMGT so that V, D and J genes could be assigned. Out-of-frame and stop-codon sequences were excluded, and only productive TCRbeta rearrangements were used in downstream analyses. Clonality was calculated as one minus the Shannon entropy normalized by the log of the number of unique productive sequences. Fisher's exact test with Benjamini-Hochberg correction, using a cutoff of adjusted p below 0.01, was how clones that differed between time points or between blood and tumor were identified. This immuneACCESS table, as held by TCRdb, lists in-frame sequences with V and J called but not all clones. Of the missing ones, under half trace to an unresolved V gene in checked studies; the others have no known cause. That table is the source of V, J and clone size, and D and trimming were worked out from the DNA. The sample table holds tens of thousands of clones, of which about four fifths were seen once. The top ten clonotypes cover around 5.7% of the sample.

The data originate from a study of PD-L1 blockade in urothelial cancer (dated by TCRdb to 2016 to 2017). About the study as a whole: Every patient began therapy at some point between 2014 and 2015 and was given atezolizumab 1,200 mg intravenously every 3 weeks. About 85% of the 29 patients were identified as males with urothelial cancer of bladder origin, and a prior smoking history was reported by 18 of 29 patients. An ECOG performance status of 0 or 1 was recorded for the patients, and 0 to 3 prior chemotherapy regimens had been received by the patients. Blood samples were analyzed at two time points: 3 weeks after treatment start (second dose) and 6 weeks after treatment start. A median of roughly 140,000 T cells and 83,000 or so unique TCRs was obtained from blood samples, and a median clonality of 0.080 was observed. The study was an exploratory multi-omic analysis of somatic, immune and clinical correlates of response to PD-L1 blockade with atezolizumab in urothelial cancer. TCR sequencing covered pretreatment tumor samples and matched, serially collected peripheral blood taken before and after atezolizumab treatment. Durable clinical benefit was defined as a progression-free survival longer than 6 months, and TCR features were additionally tested against progression-free survival and overall survival. Whole exome sequencing and RNA sequencing of pretreatment tumors were performed alongside TCR sequencing in the same patients. Roughly 10 patients reached durable clinical benefit, while some 19 patients did not. Approximately 29 patients had pretreatment blood TCR-seq, roughly 24 had at least one posttreatment blood collection, and roughly 24 had tumor TCR-seq. Broad study findings and their caveats: Improved progression-free and overall survival was associated with having pretreatment peripheral blood TCR clonality below the median. Because the sample size was small (n of about 31) and many of the analyses were exploratory, the results are meant to be hypothesis-generating. Patients with durable benefit showed greater expansion of tumor-associated TCR clones in peripheral blood 3 weeks after starting treatment (n = 22, p = 0.022).

The sequence joins TRBV9 to TRBJ1-6; TRBD1 is a weak D gene call, 5 bases matching. The sequence was obtained from a man between 65 and 85 years old with urothelial cancer. Source: PBMCs, taken around atezolizumab (anti-PD-L1) treatment. The nucleotide sequence reads TGTGCCAGCAGCGTAGGGGGGGATTCACCCCTCCACTTT. This is translated as CASSVGGDSPLHF.